This TCR beta chain was sequenced during a study of blood T cells in healthy people across ages. This clonotype was seen at least ten times. The antigen remains undetermined. With each sample, at least 5.5 micrograms of total RNA were extracted. Study-wide results and limits: It was the long-lived donors that had more naive CD4+ cells and higher diversity than aged donors.

Primed by a sample-barcoded 5' primer and a J-beta primer mix, a second PCR proceeded for 7 to 11 cycles. One entry per CDR3 protein, called by TCRdb with MiXCR from the 5' RACE reads. The data contain 650,000 to 950,000 distinct CDR3 sequences, 40% to 50% of them singletons. Input material: blood. The receptor's source is a man aged 55 to 70 in good health.

This CDR3 is CASSPLRGEETQYF. The CDR3 coding sequence is TGCGCCAGCAGCCCCCTTCGAGGGGAAGAGACCCAGTACTTC. V is TRBV4-1 and J is TRBJ2-5; D may be TRBD1 or TRBD2 (5 bases each). The germline V gene encodes CDR1 MGHRA and CDR2 YSYEKL. V was trimmed by 4 bases and J by 3 bases, leaving 12 bases between them. The CDR3 runs 14 residues.